These 8 T cell receptor beta chains came from one sample sequenced in a study of PD-L1 blockade in urothelial cancer. The repertoire was sequenced with immunoSEQ multiplex PCR; TCRdb's copy has only in-frame clones and lacks some. The sample records around 130,000 clones, about 88% being singletons. This sample's time point: pretreatment peripheral blood. The specimen was PBMCs, collected around atezolizumab (anti-PD-L1) treatment. The origin of the receptors is a man over 45 with urothelial cancer.

V is TRBV19 and J is TRBJ2-3; D not certain. V gave up 3 bases and J gave up 6 bases, with 13 bases separating them. This CDR3 is built from 14 residues. Germline CDR1 reads LNHDA; CDR2 reads SQIVND (reference sequence). The CDR3 bases are TGTGCCAGTAGTATGGCCCCCAGGATGGATACGCAGTATTTT. Protein: CASSMAPRMDTQYF.

A single count supports this clone. This rearrangement joins TRBV7-8 to TRBJ2-3, with 7 bases fitting TRBD1. The germline gives CDR1 SGHVS, CDR2 FQNEAQ. This CDR3 has 14 amino acids. Germline trimming cut 5 bases from V and 6 bases from J; bases unmatched to any gene: 8. CDR3 residues: CASSPQGGQDTQYF. Here the CDR3 DNA reads TGTGCCAGCAGCCCCCAAGGGGGCCAGGATACGCAGTATTTT.

The genes are TRBV28 and TRBJ1-2; D is unclear. CDR1 and CDR2 from the germline V gene are MDHEN and SYDVKM. The CDR3 consists of 13 residues. V shed 6 bases and J shed 4 bases, with 12 bases lying between them. CDR3 region: CASSPTGSYGYTF. CDR3 coding DNA: TGTGCCAGCAGCCCCACCGGGAGCTATGGCTACACCTTC.

The chain has TRBV2 and TRBJ1-2; 9 positions agree with TRBD1. Germline CDR1 is SNHLY and CDR2 is FYNNEI. This CDR3 contains 16 residues. V lost 4 bases and J lost 8; bases outside the gene matches: 14. This CDR3 is CASSGPPGQGGRGYTF. The CDR3 nucleotides read TGTGCCAGCAGTGGACCCCCGGGACAGGGAGGGAGGGGCTACACCTTC. The variable domain in full, completed from reference TRBV2 and TRBJ1-2, reads EPEVTQTPSHQVTQMGQEVILRCVPISNHLYFYWYRQILGQKVEFLVSFYNNEISEKSEIFDDQFSVERPDGSNFTLKIRSTKLEDSAMYFCASSGPPGQGGRGYTFGSGTRLTVV.

The chain employs TRBV6-1 and TRBJ2-3; TRBD2 matches at 10 bases. The V gene's germline CDR1 is MNHNS and CDR2 SASEGT. The CDR3 contains 16 residues. V lost 4 bases to trimming and J lost 2 bases; unmatched junction nucleotides: 6. The CDR3 spells CASSGPSGSFTDTQYF. The CDR3 region has the DNA TGTGCCAGCAGTGGGCCTAGCGGGAGTTTCACAGATACGCAGTATTTT.

The chain has TRBV9 and TRBJ1-2, with a tentative D call TRBD1 (6 bases). This CDR3 is 13 amino acids long. V was pared by 4 bases and J by 4 bases, with 11 bases between. The germline V gene encodes CDR1 SGDLS and CDR2 YYNGEE. For the CDR3, the DNA is TGTGCCAGCAGCACTACAGGGACCTATGGCTACACCTTC. Translated: CASSTTGTYGYTF.

The rearrangement links TRBV28 to TRBJ1-3; 9 bases agree with TRBD1. Losses at the gene ends were 3 bases for V and 2 bases for J; bases not matched to a gene: 5. CDR1 is MDHEN and CDR2 is SYDVKM in the germline V gene. The CDR3 runs 16 residues. CDR3 loop: CASSFPTGGAGNTIYF. The CDR3 nucleotides read TGTGCCAGCAGTTTTCCAACAGGGGGCGCTGGAAACACCATATATTTT.

The chain carries TRBV7-2 and TRBJ2-7, with D perhaps TRBD2 (7 bases). Germline values: CDR1 SGHTA, CDR2 FQGNSA. V was trimmed by 3 bases and J by 6 bases, leaving 18 bases between them. The CDR3 spans 15 residues. The CDR3 region has the DNA TGTGCCAGCAGCTTGTCCCGGGGGGCCCTCAGCGAGCAGTACTTC. Encoded protein: CASSLSRGALSEQYF.